Listed below are T cell receptor beta chains from one sample, sequenced in a study of T cell responses to AZD1222 COVID-19 vaccine. Sequencing used immunoSEQ multiplex PCR; TCRdb keeps in-frame clones, though not all of them. The sample holds approximately 64,000 clones, over 80% seen once. Sequencing used peripheral blood, obtained on day 0 of AZD1222 vaccination. These receptors were obtained from an adult in good health. Both conserved end residues are part of each CDR3. Each record gives: J gene, clone size, V gene, D gene, CDR3 protein, CDR3 DNA. The D gene is left open where the match is weak. Size tells how often a clone was seen (once, few, many) or the class of an expanded clone, and some rows leave it out.

J: TRBJ1-3; size: few; V: TRBV7-9; D: TRBD1; CDR3: CASQNRPGQGFLLGNTIYF; DNA: TGTGCCAGCCAGAACCGACCGGGACAGGGATTTTTACTCGGAAACACCATATATTTT
J: TRBJ2-7; size: few; V: TRBV4-3; D: TRBD1; CDR3: CASSRITRDRVPEQYF; DNA: TGCGCCAGCAGCCGCATCACCCGGGACAGGGTCCCCGAGCAGTACTTC
J: TRBJ2-7; size: -; V: TRBV5-1; D: TRBD2; CDR3: CASSLAALSYEQYF; DNA: TGCGCCAGCAGCCTAGCGGCGCTTTCCTACGAGCAGTACTTC
J: TRBJ2-2; size: -; V: TRBV19; D: -; CDR3: CASTEGSGELFF; DNA: TGTGCCAGTACCGAGGGATCCGGGGAGCTGTTTTTT
J: TRBJ2-1; size: -; V: TRBV3-1/TRBV3-2; D: TRBD2; CDR3: CASSQTGGSYNEQFF; DNA: TGTGCCAGCAGCCAGACGGGGGGTTCCTACAATGAGCAGTTCTTC
J: TRBJ2-3; size: -; V: TRBV3-1/TRBV3-2; D: TRBD2; CDR3: CASSQGTSGLQYF; DNA: TGTGCCAGCAGCCAGGGAACTAGCGGGCTACAGTATTTT
J: TRBJ1-2; size: -; V: TRBV6-4; D: TRBD1; CDR3: CASSYDLTGNPYGYTF; DNA: TGTGCCAGCAGTTACGATTTGACAGGGAATCCTTATGGCTACACCTTC
J: TRBJ1-4; size: -; V: TRBV19; D: -; CDR3: CASSPGQLWFSQEKLFF; DNA: TGTGCCAGTAGCCCTGGACAGCTTTGGTTCTCACAGGAAAAACTGTTTTTT
J: TRBJ2-1; size: few; V: TRBV7-3; D: -; CDR3: CASSVSGPGPYNEQFF; DNA: TGTGCCAGCAGCGTATCGGGACCAGGGCCCTACAATGAGCAGTTCTTC
J: TRBJ2-3; size: -; V: TRBV30; D: -; CDR3: CAWSVAGAPIPTDTQYF; DNA: TGTGCCTGGAGTGTCGCGGGGGCTCCCATCCCCACAGATACGCAGTATTTT
J: TRBJ2-1; size: -; V: TRBV28; D: -; CDR3: CASSSYTGPSYNEQFF; DNA: TGTGCCAGCAGTTCTTATACAGGGCCCTCCTACAATGAGCAGTTCTTC
J: TRBJ1-3; size: -; V: TRBV5-6; D: TRBD1; CDR3: CASSSTGGWSGNTIYF; DNA: TGTGCCAGCAGCTCGACAGGGGGCTGGTCTGGAAACACCATATATTTT
J: TRBJ1-5; size: -; V: TRBV4-1; D: -; CDR3: CASSQDAMVQPQHF; DNA: TGCGCCAGCAGCCAAGACGCGATGGTGCAGCCCCAGCATTTT
J: TRBJ2-6; size: once; V: TRBV21-1; D: -; CDR3: CASSKRSQGVRAGANVLTF; DNA: TGTGCCAGCAGCAAAAGAAGTCAGGGAGTACGGGCTGGGGCCAACGTCCTGACTTTC
J: TRBJ1-2; size: -; V: TRBV7-2; D: TRBD1; CDR3: CASSRGQGNGYTF; DNA: TGTGCCAGCAGCCGGGGACAGGGTAATGGCTACACCTTC
J: TRBJ2-1; size: -; V: TRBV11-2; D: TRBD1; CDR3: CASSPHFPTGEEQFF; DNA: TGTGCCAGCAGCCCGCACTTCCCGACAGGGGAGGAGCAGTTCTTC
J: TRBJ1-1; size: -; V: TRBV5-4; D: -; CDR3: CASSSPLGGGPNTEAFF; DNA: TGTGCCAGCAGCTCTCCACTCGGGGGGGGGCCGAACACTGAAGCTTTCTTT
J: TRBJ2-5; size: -; V: TRBV9; D: TRBD2; CDR3: CASSVALAEETQYF; DNA: TGTGCCAGCAGCGTAGCGCTAGCGGAAGAGACCCAGTACTTC
J: TRBJ1-1; size: -; V: TRBV28; D: -; CDR3: CASNDRYTEAFF; DNA: TGTGCCAGCAACGACAGGTACACTGAAGCTTTCTTT
J: TRBJ2-1; size: few; V: TRBV6-5; D: -; CDR3: CASTYYNEQFF; DNA: TGTGCCAGCACCTACTACAATGAGCAGTTCTTC
J: TRBJ1-1; size: -; V: TRBV28; D: -; CDR3: CASSGRRGSLNTEAFF; DNA: TGTGCCAGCAGTGGTAGACGGGGCTCCCTGAACACTGAAGCTTTCTTT
J: TRBJ2-3; size: -; V: TRBV11-2; D: TRBD2; CDR3: CASSPGWRGGTDTQYF; DNA: TGTGCCAGCAGCCCGGGGTGGCGGGGGGGCACAGATACGCAGTATTTT
J: TRBJ1-6; size: -; V: TRBV7-9; D: -; CDR3: CASSRQGTVTNSPLHF; DNA: TGTGCCAGCAGCCGACAAGGGACCGTGACAAATTCACCCCTCCACTTT
J: TRBJ2-2; size: once; V: TRBV4-1; D: -; CDR3: CASSQGARRNTGELFF; DNA: TGCGCCAGCAGCCAAGGTGCCAGAAGGAACACCGGGGAGCTGTTTTTT
J: TRBJ1-5; size: few; V: TRBV18; D: -; CDR3: CASSPIGQGDQPQHF; DNA: TGTGCCAGCTCACCAATCGGGCAGGGCGATCAGCCCCAGCATTTT
J: TRBJ1-5; size: -; V: TRBV11-2; D: -; CDR3: CASSLERGSGQPQHF; DNA: TGTGCCAGCAGCTTAGAGCGGGGATCGGGGCAGCCCCAGCATTTT